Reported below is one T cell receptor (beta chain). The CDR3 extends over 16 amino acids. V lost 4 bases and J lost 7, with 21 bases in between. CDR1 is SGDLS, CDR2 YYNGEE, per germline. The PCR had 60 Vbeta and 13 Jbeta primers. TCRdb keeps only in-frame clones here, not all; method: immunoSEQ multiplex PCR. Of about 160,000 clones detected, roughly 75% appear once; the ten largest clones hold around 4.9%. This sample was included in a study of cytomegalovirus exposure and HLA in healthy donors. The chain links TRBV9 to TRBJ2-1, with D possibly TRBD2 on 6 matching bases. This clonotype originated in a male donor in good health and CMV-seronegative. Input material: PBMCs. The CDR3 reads CASSPQGAGLSNEQFF. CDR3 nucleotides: TGTGCCAGCAGCCCCCAGGGCGCGGGGCTTTCAAATGAGCAGTTCTTC.